This T cell receptor (beta chain) was found in a study of blood T cell repertoires in COVID-19. Turning to the study itself: Spain, Italy and the United States supplied samples that represented acute and convalescent COVID-19. From T cells, B-cell-depleted T cells, or PBMCs came the material, which was cDNA or gDNA.

Authors' processing steps: How many nucleated cells were present was estimated from reference gene primer amplification. Profiling relied on immunoSEQ multiplex PCR, and the TCRdb table lists in-frame clones only, not all of them. The V and J calls and clone size are taken from that table; D and trimming were inferred from the DNA. This sample has tens of thousands of clones, with more than 75% found just once. The sequencing input was peripheral blood. The TCR sequence derives from a human donor with active COVID-19. The donor label of this sample is uncertain.

DNA of the CDR3: TGTGCCAGCAGCTTAAGCAGCAATCAGCCCCAGCATTTT. Protein product: CASSLSSNQPQHF. The rearrangement joins TRBV7-2 to TRBJ1-5; D call uncertain. The CDR3 totals 13 residues. CDR1 is SGHTA, CDR2 FQGNSA, per germline. Trimming stripped 2 bases from V and 1 base from J, with 3 bases between.